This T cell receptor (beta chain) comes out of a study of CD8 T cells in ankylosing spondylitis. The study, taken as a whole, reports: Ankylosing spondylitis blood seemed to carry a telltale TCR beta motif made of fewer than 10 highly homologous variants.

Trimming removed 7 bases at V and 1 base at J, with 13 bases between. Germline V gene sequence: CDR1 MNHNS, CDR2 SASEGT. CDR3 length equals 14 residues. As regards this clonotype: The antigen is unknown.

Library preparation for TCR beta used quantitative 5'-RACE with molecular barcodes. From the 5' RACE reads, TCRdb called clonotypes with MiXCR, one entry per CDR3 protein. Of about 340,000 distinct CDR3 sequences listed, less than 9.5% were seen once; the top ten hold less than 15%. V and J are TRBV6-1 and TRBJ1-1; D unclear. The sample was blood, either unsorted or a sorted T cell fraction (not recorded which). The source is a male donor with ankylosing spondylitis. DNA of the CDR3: TGTGCCAGCATAGCAGTCACCTCGAACACTGAAGCTTTCTTT. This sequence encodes CASIAVTSNTEAFF.